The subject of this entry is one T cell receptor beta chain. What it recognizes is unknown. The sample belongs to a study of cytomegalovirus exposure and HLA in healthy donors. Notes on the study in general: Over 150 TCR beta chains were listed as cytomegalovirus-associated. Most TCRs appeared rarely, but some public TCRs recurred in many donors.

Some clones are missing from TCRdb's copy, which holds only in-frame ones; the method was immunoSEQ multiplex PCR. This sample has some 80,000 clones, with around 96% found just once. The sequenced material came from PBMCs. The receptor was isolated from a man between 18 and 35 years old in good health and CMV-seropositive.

The CDR3 DNA reads as TGTGCCAGCAACATACAGGGAAACGGCTACACCTTC. Protein: CASNIQGNGYTF. The chain uses TRBV5-4 and TRBJ1-2; perhaps TRBD1 as D (6 bases). The V end lost 6 bases, the J end lost 8 bases, and 14 bases lay between the germline ends. In germline, CDR1 is SGHNT, CDR2 YYREEE (reference sequence). The CDR3 has 12 amino acids.